This T cell receptor (beta chain) was found in a study of blood T cell repertoires in COVID-19. This clone was picked up a small number of times. The repertoire was sequenced with immunoSEQ multiplex PCR; TCRdb's copy has only in-frame clones and lacks some. The repertoire holds fewer than 120,000 clones, with around three quarters as singletons. CDR3 length equals 16 residues. Per the germline V gene, CDR1 is SGHRS and CDR2 is YFSETQ. The J segment lost 4 bases and the V segment lost 4 bases, leaving 12 bases of the junction unmatched. Sequencing input: peripheral blood. The chain joins TRBV5-1 to TRBJ2-5; 8 nucleotides align to TRBD2. This receptor was obtained from a woman between 55 and 75 years old with acute or convalescent COVID-19. CDR3 DNA: TGCGCCAGCAGCCCAAACCGGGGGGGAGGCATAGAGACCCAGTACTTC. It is translated as CASSPNRGGGIETQYF.